This TCR beta chain appears in the sequencing data of a study of T cell responses to AZD1222 COVID-19 vaccine. General observations from the study: Targeting of unmutated variant regions was reportedly seen in nearly half of spike-specific TCRs. Mostly white British, mostly female donors; authors suggested clonal diversity may be underestimated.

As to this clone: The antigen is not known.

Measured with immunoSEQ multiplex PCR; TCRdb has only the in-frame clones, and not every one. The sample records some 130,000 clones, 85% to 95% being singletons. Investigators merged groups given second doses at roughly 4 or roughly 12 weeks. Sequencing was performed on peripheral blood, taken 28 days after the second AZD1222 dose. The receptor comes from an adult who received the AZD1222 COVID-19 vaccine.

This CDR3 reads CASSYSPRVYEKLFF. In nucleotides, the CDR3 is TGTGCCAGCAGTTACTCCCCCAGGGTTTATGAAAAACTGTTTTTT. The genes are TRBV6-5 and TRBJ1-4; tentatively, D is TRBD1 (5 bases). The ends were cut back, 0 bases at V and 6 bases at J, with 11 bases in the middle. The CDR3 runs to 15 residues. Germline V gene lookup returns CDR1 MNHEY and CDR2 SVGAGI.